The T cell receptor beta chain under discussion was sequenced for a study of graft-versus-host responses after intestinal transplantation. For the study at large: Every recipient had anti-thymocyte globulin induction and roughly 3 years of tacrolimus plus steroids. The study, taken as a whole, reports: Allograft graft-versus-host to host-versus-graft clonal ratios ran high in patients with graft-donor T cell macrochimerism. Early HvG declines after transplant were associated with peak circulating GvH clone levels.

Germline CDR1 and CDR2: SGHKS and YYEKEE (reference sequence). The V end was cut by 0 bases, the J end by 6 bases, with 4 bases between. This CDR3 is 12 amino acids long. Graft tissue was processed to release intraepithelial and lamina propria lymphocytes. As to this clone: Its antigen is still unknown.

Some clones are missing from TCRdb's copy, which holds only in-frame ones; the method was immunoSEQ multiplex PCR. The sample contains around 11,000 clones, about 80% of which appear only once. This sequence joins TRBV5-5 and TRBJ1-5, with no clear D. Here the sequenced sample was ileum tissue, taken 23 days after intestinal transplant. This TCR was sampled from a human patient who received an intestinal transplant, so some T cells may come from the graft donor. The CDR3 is CASSLAGQPQHF. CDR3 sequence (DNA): TGTGCCAGCAGCTTGGCCGGTCAGCCCCAGCATTTT.